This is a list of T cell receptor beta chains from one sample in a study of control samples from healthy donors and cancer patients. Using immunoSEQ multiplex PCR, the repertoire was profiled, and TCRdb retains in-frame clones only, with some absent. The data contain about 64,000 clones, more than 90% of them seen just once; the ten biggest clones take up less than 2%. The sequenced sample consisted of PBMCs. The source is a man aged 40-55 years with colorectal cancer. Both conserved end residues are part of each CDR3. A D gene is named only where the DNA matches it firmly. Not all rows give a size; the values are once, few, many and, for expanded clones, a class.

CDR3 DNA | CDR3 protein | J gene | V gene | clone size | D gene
TGTGCCAGCAGCAGAAGGACAGGGGCGGGGAACACTGAAGCTTTCTTT | CASSRRTGAGNTEAFF | TRBJ1-1 | TRBV7-3 | - | TRBD1
TGTGCCACCTCCTCGGGGGGACCATACTCCTACAATGAGCAGTTCTTC | CATSSGGPYSYNEQFF | TRBJ2-1 | TRBV27 | - | TRBD2
TGCGCCAGCAGCATTGCTTGGGGTAATTCACCCCTCCACTTT | CASSIAWGNSPLHF | TRBJ1-6 | TRBV5-1 | - | -
TGTGCCAGCAGTTACGGACAGGCCTCCTACAATGAGCAGTTCTTC | CASSYGQASYNEQFF | TRBJ2-1 | TRBV6-5 | - | TRBD1
TGTGCCAGCAGACAACAGGGTGTCGGGGCCAACGTCCTGACTTTC | CASRQQGVGANVLTF | TRBJ2-6 | TRBV2 | - | -
TGTGCCAGCAGCTTAGACCAAGGGGAAAAACTGTTTTTT | CASSLDQGEKLFF | TRBJ1-4 | TRBV5-4 | - | -
TGTGCCAGCAGCTCTCGGGGGGGGCCCAATCAGCCCCAGCATTTT | CASSSRGGPNQPQHF | TRBJ1-5 | TRBV7-2 | - | -
TGCGCCAGCAGCCCACAAGATGAGTCCAAGGAGCAGTACTTC | CASSPQDESKEQYF | TRBJ2-7 | TRBV4-1 | - | -
TGCGCCAGCAGCCAATACAGCGGGGCGAACACCGGGGAGCTGTTTTTT | CASSQYSGANTGELFF | TRBJ2-2 | TRBV4-1 | once | TRBD2
TGTGCCACCAGTGATCCGAACTACAATGAGCAGTTCTTC | CATSDPNYNEQFF | TRBJ2-1 | TRBV24-1 | - | -
TGTGCCAGCAGCCATACTTGGGCTGAAGCTTTCTTT | CASSHTWAEAFF | TRBJ1-1 | TRBV7-2 | once | -
TGTGCCAGCAGCTCCGGGGGGAGGGAAGAGACCCAGTACTTC | CASSSGGREETQYF | TRBJ2-5 | TRBV7-2 | few | TRBD2
TGTGCCAGCAGCCAAGATTGGAGGGCCGCCTTTTATGGCTACACCTTC | CASSQDWRAAFYGYTF | TRBJ1-2 | TRBV3-1/TRBV3-2 | - | -
TGTGCCAGCTCACCAGGGACACTCAATCAGCCCCAGCATTTT | CASSPGTLNQPQHF | TRBJ1-5 | TRBV18 | - | -
TGCGCCAGCAGCGCGGCCCCGACAGGACAGGGGAACTATGAGCAGTTCTTC | CASSAAPTGQGNYEQFF | TRBJ2-1 | TRBV5-1 | - | TRBD1
TGTGCCAGCAGCTTAGCGTGGCAGGGGGCCTACGAGCAGTACTTC | CASSLAWQGAYEQYF | TRBJ2-7 | TRBV7-8 | - | TRBD1
TGTGCCAGCAGAGATAGCGGGGGCCCTCAAGAGACCCAGTACTTC | CASRDSGGPQETQYF | TRBJ2-5 | TRBV6-5 | - | TRBD2
TGTGCCATCGGCGTCAGCCAAGAGACCCAGTACTTC | CAIGVSQETQYF | TRBJ2-5 | TRBV10-3 | - | -
TGTGCCTGGAGTTTGGGACAGGGACGCAGCAATCAGCCCCAGCATTTT | CAWSLGQGRSNQPQHF | TRBJ1-5 | TRBV30 | - | TRBD1
TGTGCCAGCAGCCAAGATATAAGGGCGTCGGGAAACACCATATATTTT | CASSQDIRASGNTIYF | TRBJ1-3 | TRBV3-1/TRBV3-2 | - | -